What follows are 14 T cell receptor beta chains derived from one specimen sequenced in a study of identifying expanded T cells in peripheral blood (dated by TCRdb to 2018 to 2020). Preparation of the library involved the immunoSEQ multiplex PCR assay. TCRdb carries this immuneACCESS record with in-frame sequences only. Its versions omit some clonotypes, under half of them owing to an unresolved V gene in the studies checked, with the rest unexplained. Within this sample are about 91,000 clones, with approximately 88% of them counted one time only. Jointly, the top ten make up 4% of the sample. Input material: blood. Source of these receptors: a person between 18 and 75 years old in good health.

The chain combines TRBV28 with TRBJ2-2; 7 nucleotides line up with TRBD2. The CDR3 consists of 14 residues. V was pared by 2 bases and J by 4 bases, with 1 base of the junction left unmatched. Per germline, CDR1 MDHEN and CDR2 SYDVKM. CDR3 protein: CASSLGGSTGELFF. The CDR3 nucleotides are TGTGCCAGCAGTTTAGGCGGGAGCACCGGGGAGCTGTTTTTT.

This chain links TRBV4-1 with TRBJ1-5; TRBD1 might be the D (6 bases). The CDR3 runs 16 residues. V was shortened by 2 bases and J by 6 bases, with 17 bases between the two germline ends. CDR1 is MGHRA and CDR2 is YSYEKL in the germline V gene. As DNA, the CDR3 is TGCGCCAGCAGCCAAATCGATGGGGGGCTTGGTCAGCCCCAGCATTTT. Its protein is CASSQIDGGLGQPQHF.

The V gene is TRBV11-2, the J gene TRBJ2-1, with a weak D call TRBD2 (6 bases). Germline V gene sequence: CDR1 SGHAT, CDR2 FQNNGV. Trimming left V 5 bases short and J 9 bases short, with 11 bases between. This CDR3 contains 12 residues. The CDR3 sequence is CASSPGDAEQFF. The CDR3 bases are TGTGCCAGCAGCCCGGGGGACGCTGAGCAGTTCTTC.

V gene TRBV27 combines with J gene TRBJ2-3; no reliable D call. The CDR3 covers 16 residues. CDR1 is MNHEY and CDR2 is SMNVEV in the germline V gene (reference sequence). V was pared by 6 bases and J by 0 bases, with 16 bases between. CDR3 residues: CASRLQISSSTDTQYF. The CDR3 coding sequence is TGTGCCAGCAGGTTACAGATTTCTTCTAGCACAGATACGCAGTATTTT.

The chain is built from TRBV7-9 and TRBJ2-7; the D gene is possibly TRBD2 (5 bases). V shed 3 bases and J shed 3 bases, with 18 bases lying between them. CDR1 SEHNR and CDR2 FQNEAQ come from the germline V gene (reference sequence). The CDR3 is 16 amino acids. CDR3 DNA: TGTGCCAGCAGCTTGCCTCTGGGAGACTTGGGCTACGAGCAGTACTTC. Its translation: CASSLPLGDLGYEQYF.

The chain carries TRBV4-1 and TRBJ2-7; 7 bases align to TRBD2. This CDR3 spans 17 amino acids. Germline CDR1 MGHRA, CDR2 YSYEKL. V trimming: 1 base; J trimming: 1 base; junction bases outside the gene matches: 10. This CDR3 is CASSQVGGGGRSYEQYF. CDR3 DNA sequence: TGCGCCAGCAGCCAAGTTGGCGGCGGGGGTAGGTCCTACGAGCAGTACTTC.

J is TRBJ2-5 and V is TRBV29-1; D gene unclear. The germline V gene encodes CDR1 SQVTM and CDR2 ANQGSEA. This CDR3 comprises 13 residues. The germline V and J ends were trimmed by 3 bases and 5 bases, with 13 bases remaining between them. This chain's CDR3 is CSVDSDASETQYF. As DNA, the CDR3 is TGCAGCGTTGACTCTGACGCTTCGGAGACCCAGTACTTC.

The chain is built from TRBV28 and TRBJ1-5, with 8 bases aligning to TRBD1. Per the germline V gene, CDR1 is MDHEN and CDR2 is SYDVKM. CDR3 length equals 16 residues. V dropped 4 bases and J dropped 9; count of bases not matched to a gene: 14. CDR3 in DNA: TGTGCCAGCAGTTATTCGGTAGGGACAGGTCTGCGGCCCCAGCATTTT. It yields the protein CASSYSVGTGLRPQHF.

DNA for the CDR3: TGCGCCAGCAGCCTTTCTAATGAAAAACTGTTTTTT. Residues: CASSLSNEKLFF. This chain connects TRBV4-1 to TRBJ1-4; D remains unclear. The V and J ends lost 4 bases and 3 bases respectively, with 3 bases between them. CDR1 is MGHRA, CDR2 YSYEKL, per germline. The CDR3 has 12 amino acids.

The J gene is TRBJ1-5, the V gene TRBV7-8; unclear D gene. The germline V gene has CDR1 SGHVS and CDR2 FQNEAQ. Trimming cost V 5 bases and J 2 bases, with 7 bases left between them. The CDR3 is 13 residues long. Here the CDR3 reads CASSQERNQPQHF. The CDR3 DNA follows: TGTGCCAGCAGCCAGGAACGCAATCAGCCCCAGCATTTT.

This chain joins TRBV18 and TRBJ1-1, with a tentative D call TRBD1 (5 bases). V lost 0 bases, J lost 1 base, and 9 bases lay in between. CDR1 and CDR2 from the germline V gene are KGHSH and LQKENI. The CDR3 is 15 amino acids. The CDR3 coding sequence is TGTGCCAGCTCACCACCGAAGGGGCCGAACACTGAAGCTTTCTTT. It translates to CASSPPKGPNTEAFF.

V is TRBV5-6 and J is TRBJ2-2, with 11 positions matching TRBD2. This CDR3 has 19 residues. V shed 0 bases, J shed 7 bases, and the junction held 14 bases outside the gene matches. Germline V CDR1 and CDR2: SGHDT, YYEEEE. Here the CDR3 DNA reads TGTGCCAGCAGCTTGGGCCTAGCGGGGGGCGAGGAATTTCACGGGGAGCTGTTTTTT. Translated: CASSLGLAGGEEFHGELFF.

J is TRBJ2-1 and V is TRBV2; no clear D gene. Trimming shortened V by 0 bases and J by 10 bases, and 16 bases separated the two germline ends. The CDR3 totals 15 residues. Germline V lookup: CDR1 SNHLY, CDR2 FYNNEI. The CDR3 reads CASSEALTGLSEQFF. In nucleotides, the CDR3 is TGTGCCAGCAGTGAAGCGCTTACGGGTCTCAGCGAGCAGTTCTTC.

This sequence joins TRBV2 and TRBJ2-3; the match to TRBD2 covers 9 bases. V shed 8 bases, J shed 4 bases, and the junction held 13 bases outside the gene matches. From germline, CDR1 is SNHLY and CDR2 FYNNEI. The CDR3 contains 16 residues. The CDR3 region is CASFAGVAGGSDTQYF. The DNA of the CDR3 is TGTGCCAGCTTCGCGGGGGTGGCGGGAGGGTCAGATACGCAGTATTTT.